Sequencing of this T cell receptor (beta chain) was carried out in a study of long-term antiretroviral therapy in people with HIV. Findings and caveats of the study: Pre-ART clonal expansions dominated every time point's repertoire. Older ART regimens may have been in use when blood was drawn between about 2004 and 2017.

V was cut by 0 bases and J by 6 bases, with 21 bases left in between. There are 18 residues in the CDR3. Germline assignment: CDR1 LNHNV and CDR2 YYDKDF (reference sequence). As regards this clone: Its antigen is not identified.

Sequencing used immunoSEQ v3.0 at survey level. Data came from immunoSEQ multiplex PCR; TCRdb stores just in-frame clones and leaves some out. This sample yields 20,000 to 30,000 clones, of which around 84% are seen a single time; about a tenth belongs to the top ten. The clonotype was recovered from a man in his forties or fifties with HIV. The source was unsorted PBMCs, collected 2.3 years after starting antiretroviral therapy. This rearrangement joins TRBV15 to TRBJ1-5; D call uncertain. The CDR3 protein is CATSRDLGIGQAPQPQHF. CDR3 DNA: TGTGCCACCAGCAGAGATTTGGGGATAGGTCAGGCACCTCAGCCCCAGCATTTT.